This T cell receptor (beta chain) was retrieved from a study of shared clonotypes between healthy human individuals. Study summary: Per-donor plates numbered three CD4 naive, three CD4 memory, two CD8 naive and one CD8 memory.

Worth noting for this clone: Its antigen is unknown.

This CDR3 comprises 12 residues. With 3 bases removed from V and 3 bases from J, the gap between germline ends came to 6 bases. From germline, CDR1 is MDHEN and CDR2 SYDVKM. Assay used: immunoSEQ multiplex PCR; TCRdb lists only in-frame clones, some missing. Of 1,400,000 or so clones listed, 98% are singletons. Study findings and constraints: How much donors shared clonotypes was expected to be affected by sequencing depth.

The origin of this receptor is a young man in good health. This rearrangement joins TRBV28 to TRBJ2-7; D is uncertain. Sequencing was performed on naive CD4+ T cells sorted from blood. The subset is: CD45RA+ positively selected. The DNA of the CDR3 is TGTGCCAGCAGTTTCATTGGCTACGAGCAGTACTTC. Its protein product is CASSFIGYEQYF.